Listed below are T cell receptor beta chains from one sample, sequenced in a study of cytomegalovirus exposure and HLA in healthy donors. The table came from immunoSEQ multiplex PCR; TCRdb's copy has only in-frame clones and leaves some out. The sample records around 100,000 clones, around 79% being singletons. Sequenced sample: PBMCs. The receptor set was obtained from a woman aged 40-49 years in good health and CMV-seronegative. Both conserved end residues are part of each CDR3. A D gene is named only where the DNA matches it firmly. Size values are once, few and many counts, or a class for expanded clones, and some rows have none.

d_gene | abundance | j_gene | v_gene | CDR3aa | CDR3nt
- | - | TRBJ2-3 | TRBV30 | CAWSDTRIPADTQYF | TGTGCCTGGAGTGATACTAGGATCCCCGCCGATACGCAGTATTTT
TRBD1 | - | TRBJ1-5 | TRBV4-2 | CASSPQVGTGNQPQHF | TGTGCCAGCAGCCCCCAAGTCGGGACAGGGAATCAGCCCCAGCATTTT
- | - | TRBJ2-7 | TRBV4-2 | CASSQGASSYEQYF | TGTGCCAGCAGCCAAGGGGCAAGCTCCTACGAGCAGTACTTC
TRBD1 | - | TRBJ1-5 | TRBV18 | CASSPPVRGGRSNQPQHF | TGTGCCAGCTCACCACCGGTACGAGGGGGCCGTAGCAATCAGCCCCAGCATTTT
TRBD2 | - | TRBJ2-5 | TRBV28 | CASSLTAGGQETQYF | TGTGCCAGCAGTTTAACAGCGGGAGGCCAAGAGACCCAGTACTTC
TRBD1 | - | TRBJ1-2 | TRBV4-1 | CASSQDWTGNNYGYTF | TGCGCCAGCAGCCAAGATTGGACAGGGAATAACTATGGCTACACCTTC
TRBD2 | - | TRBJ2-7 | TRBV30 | CAWSPTSGAYEQYF | TGTGCCTGGAGTCCGACTAGCGGCGCCTACGAGCAGTACTTC
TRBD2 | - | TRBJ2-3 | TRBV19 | CASTKTSGREGGTDTQYF | TGTGCCAGTACGAAAACTAGCGGGAGGGAAGGTGGCACAGATACGCAGTATTTT
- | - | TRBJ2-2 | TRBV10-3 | CAIMAGINTGELFF | TGTGCCATCATGGCGGGGATAAACACCGGGGAGCTGTTTTTT
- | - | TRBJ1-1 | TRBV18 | CASRDTGGLTEAFF | TGTGCCAGCCGTGACACGGGGGGCTTGACTGAAGCTTTCTTT
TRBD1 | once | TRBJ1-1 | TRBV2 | CASSEEMWTGMNTEAFF | TGTGCCAGCAGTGAAGAAATGTGGACAGGCATGAACACTGAAGCTTTCTTT
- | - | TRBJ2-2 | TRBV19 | CASIGLSTGELFF | TGTGCCAGTATTGGACTTAGCACCGGGGAGCTGTTTTTT
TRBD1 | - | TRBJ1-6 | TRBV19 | CASNEGGTGSSPLHF | TGTGCCAGTAACGAAGGAGGGACAGGGAGTTCACCCCTCCACTTT
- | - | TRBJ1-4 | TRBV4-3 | CASSQEWEGSEKLFF | TGCGCCAGCAGCCAAGAGTGGGAAGGGAGTGAAAAACTGTTTTTT
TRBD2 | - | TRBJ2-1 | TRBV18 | CASSPLAGPVYNEQFF | TGTGCCAGCTCACCACTAGCGGGACCAGTCTACAATGAGCAGTTCTTC
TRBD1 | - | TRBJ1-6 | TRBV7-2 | CASSRQGTNSPLHF | TGTGCCAGCAGCCGACAGGGGACGAATTCACCCCTCCACTTT
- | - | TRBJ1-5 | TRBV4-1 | CASSQEFRGDQPQHF | TGCGCCAGCAGCCAAGAATTCAGGGGAGATCAGCCCCAGCATTTT
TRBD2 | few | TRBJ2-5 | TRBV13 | CASSGTSGGYQETQYF | TGTGCCAGCAGCGGGACTAGCGGGGGTTACCAAGAGACCCAGTACTTC
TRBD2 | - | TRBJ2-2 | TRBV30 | CAWRAGTTTGELFF | TGTGCCTGGAGGGCCGGGACTACGACCGGGGAGCTGTTTTTT
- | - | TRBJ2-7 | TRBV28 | CASREATYEQYF | TGTGCCAGCCGGGAAGCGACCTACGAGCAGTACTTC
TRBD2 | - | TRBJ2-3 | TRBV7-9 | CASSLVSGRRDTQYF | TGTGCCAGCAGCTTAGTCAGCGGGAGGAGGGATACGCAGTATTTT
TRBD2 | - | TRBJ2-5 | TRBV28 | CASSPTSGSEQETQYF | TGTGCCAGCAGCCCTACTAGCGGGAGCGAACAAGAGACCCAGTACTTC
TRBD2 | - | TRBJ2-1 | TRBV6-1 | CASSETSHNEQFF | TGTGCCAGCAGTGAGACTAGCCACAATGAGCAGTTCTTC
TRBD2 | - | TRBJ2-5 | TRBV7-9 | CSSSFLGGKTQYF | TGTTCCAGCAGCTTCCTGGGAGGGAAGACCCAGTACTTC
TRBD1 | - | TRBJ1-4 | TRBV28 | CASSPRRTGGDEKLFF | TGTGCCAGCAGTCCGCGCCGCACAGGGGGCGATGAAAAACTGTTTTTT
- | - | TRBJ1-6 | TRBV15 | CATSRFAAVDSPLHF | TGTGCCACCAGCAGGTTCGCGGCAGTAGATTCACCCCTCCACTTT
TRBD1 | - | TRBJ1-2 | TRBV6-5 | CASSYRQGGNGYTF | TGTGCCAGCAGTTACCGACAGGGAGGCAATGGCTACACCTTC
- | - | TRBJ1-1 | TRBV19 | CASSIDSRYAEAFF | TGTGCCAGTAGTATCGACAGTCGCTACGCTGAAGCTTTCTTT
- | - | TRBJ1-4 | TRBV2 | CASSARATNEKLFF | TGTGCCAGCAGTGCCCGAGCAACTAATGAAAAACTGTTTTTT
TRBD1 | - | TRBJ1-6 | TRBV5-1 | CASSLGTGPSSPLHF | TGCGCCAGCAGCTTGGGGACAGGCCCGTCCTCCCCCCTCCACTTT
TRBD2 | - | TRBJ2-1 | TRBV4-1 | CASSRGALAGAWKGQFF | TGCGCCAGCAGCCGAGGGGCTCTAGCGGGGGCCTGGAAGGGGCAGTTCTTC
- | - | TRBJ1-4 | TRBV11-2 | CASSSDRDEKLFF | TGTGCCAGCAGCTCAGATCGAGATGAAAAACTGTTTTTT
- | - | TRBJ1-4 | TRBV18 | CASSPGHPKATNEKLFF | TGTGCCAGCTCACCGGGACACCCTAAGGCAACTAATGAAAAACTGTTTTTT
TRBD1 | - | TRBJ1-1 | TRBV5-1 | CASSQEPTGMNTEAFF | TGCGCCAGCAGCCAGGAACCGACAGGGATGAACACTGAAGCTTTCTTT
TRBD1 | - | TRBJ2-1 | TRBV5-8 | CASSLTQGAYNEQFF | TGTGCCAGCAGCTTGACACAGGGGGCGTACAATGAGCAGTTCTTC
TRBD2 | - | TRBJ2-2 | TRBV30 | CAWGRLAGVAGELFF | TGTGCCTGGGGCCGGCTAGCGGGAGTAGCCGGGGAGCTGTTTTTT
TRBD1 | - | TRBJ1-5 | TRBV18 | CASSPQGAQPQHF | TGTGCCAGCTCACCGCAGGGGGCGCAGCCCCAGCATTTT
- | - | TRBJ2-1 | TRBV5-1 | CASSLVGRNEQFF | TGCGCCAGCAGCTTGGTGGGGCGTAATGAGCAGTTCTTC
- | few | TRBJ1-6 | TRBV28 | CASSLRGAGDNSPLHF | TGTGCCAGCAGTTTACGGGGGGCAGGTGATAATTCACCCCTCCACTTT
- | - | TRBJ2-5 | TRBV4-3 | CASSQGREETQYF | TGCGCCAGCAGCCAAGGAAGGGAGGAGACCCAGTACTTC
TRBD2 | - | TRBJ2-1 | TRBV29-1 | CSARFSRLAHEQFF | TGCAGCGCTCGGTTTTCCAGACTAGCCCATGAGCAGTTCTTC
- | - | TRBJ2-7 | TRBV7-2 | CASSLGARKYEQYF | TGTGCCAGCAGCTTAGGAGCCAGGAAGTACGAGCAGTACTTC
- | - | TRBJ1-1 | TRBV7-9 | CASNALNRNTEAFF | TGTGCCAGCAACGCTCTCAACAGGAACACTGAAGCTTTCTTT
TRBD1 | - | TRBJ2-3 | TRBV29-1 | CSVEPGQGTDTQYF | TGCAGCGTTGAACCGGGACAGGGAACAGATACGCAGTATTTT
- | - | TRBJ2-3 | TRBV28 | CASSPTRGSTDTQYF | TGTGCCAGCAGTCCGACCCGGGGTAGCACAGATACGCAGTATTTT
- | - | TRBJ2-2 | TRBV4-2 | CASSQEGGGWGSGELFF | TGTGCCAGCAGCCAAGAGGGGGGGGGCTGGGGGAGCGGGGAGCTGTTTTTT
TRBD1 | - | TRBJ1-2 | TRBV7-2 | CASSLRGQGAKNYGYTF | TGTGCCAGCAGCTTAAGGGGACAGGGGGCGAAGAACTATGGCTACACCTTC
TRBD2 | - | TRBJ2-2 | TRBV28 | CASSFSGVNTGELFF | TGTGCCAGCAGTTTTAGCGGGGTAAACACCGGGGAGCTGTTTTTT
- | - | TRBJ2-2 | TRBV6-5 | CASSSSGTKDTGELFF | TGTGCCAGCAGTTCGTCCGGGACAAAAGACACCGGGGAGCTGTTTTTT
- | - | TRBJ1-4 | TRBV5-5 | CASSYLIWTATNEKLFF | TGTGCCAGCAGCTACCTGATATGGACAGCGACTAATGAAAAACTGTTTTTT